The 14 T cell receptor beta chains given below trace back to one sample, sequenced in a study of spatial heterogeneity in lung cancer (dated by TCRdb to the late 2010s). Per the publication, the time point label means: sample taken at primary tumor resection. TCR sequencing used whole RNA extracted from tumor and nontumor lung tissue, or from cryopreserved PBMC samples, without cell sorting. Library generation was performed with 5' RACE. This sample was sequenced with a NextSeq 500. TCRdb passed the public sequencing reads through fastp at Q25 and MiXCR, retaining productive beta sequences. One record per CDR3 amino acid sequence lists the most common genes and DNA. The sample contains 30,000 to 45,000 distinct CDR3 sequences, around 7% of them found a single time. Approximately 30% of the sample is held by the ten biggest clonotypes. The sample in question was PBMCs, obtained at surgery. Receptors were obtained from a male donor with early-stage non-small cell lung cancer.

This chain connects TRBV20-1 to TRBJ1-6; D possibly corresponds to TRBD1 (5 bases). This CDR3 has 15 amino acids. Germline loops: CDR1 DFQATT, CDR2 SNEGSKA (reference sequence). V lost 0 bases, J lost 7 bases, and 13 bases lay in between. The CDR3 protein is CSARDLDGGNSPLHF. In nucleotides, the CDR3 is TGCAGTGCTAGAGATCTGGACGGGGGGAATTCACCCCTCCACTTT.

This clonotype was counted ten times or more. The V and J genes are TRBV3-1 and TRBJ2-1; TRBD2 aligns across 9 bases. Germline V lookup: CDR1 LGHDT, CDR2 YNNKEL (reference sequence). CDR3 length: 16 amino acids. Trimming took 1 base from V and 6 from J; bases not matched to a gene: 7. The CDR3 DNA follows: TGTGCCAGCAGCCAAGGGGTCACGACTAGCGGCAATGAGCAGTTCTTC. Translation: CASSQGVTTSGNEQFF.

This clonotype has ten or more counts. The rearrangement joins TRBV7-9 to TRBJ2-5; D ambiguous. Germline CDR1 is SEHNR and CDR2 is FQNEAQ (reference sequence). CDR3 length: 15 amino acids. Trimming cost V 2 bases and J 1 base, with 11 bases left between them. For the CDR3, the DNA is TGTGCCAGCAGCTTATTCCGCCAGCGCCAAGAGACCCAGTACTTC. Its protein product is CASSLFRQRQETQYF.

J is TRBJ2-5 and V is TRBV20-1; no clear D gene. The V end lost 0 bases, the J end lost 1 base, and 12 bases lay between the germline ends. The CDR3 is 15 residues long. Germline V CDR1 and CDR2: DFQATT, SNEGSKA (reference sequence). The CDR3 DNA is TGCAGTGCTAGAGATAGTACTCTTCCCCAAGAGACCCAGTACTTC. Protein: CSARDSTLPQETQYF.

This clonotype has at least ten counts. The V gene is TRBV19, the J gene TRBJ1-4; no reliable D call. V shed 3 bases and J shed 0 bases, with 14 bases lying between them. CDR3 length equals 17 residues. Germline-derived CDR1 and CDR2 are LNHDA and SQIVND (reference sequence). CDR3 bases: TGTGCCAGTAGTATCGATCCTCAAGTCCCAACTAATGAAAAACTGTTTTTT. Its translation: CASSIDPQVPTNEKLFF.

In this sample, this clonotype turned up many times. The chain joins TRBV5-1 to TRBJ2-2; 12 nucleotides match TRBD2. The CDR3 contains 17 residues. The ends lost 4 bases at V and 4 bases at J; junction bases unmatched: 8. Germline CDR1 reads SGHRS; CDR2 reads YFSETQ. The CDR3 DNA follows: TGCGCCAGCAGCCACGGACTAGCGGGGTGGAGCACCGGGGAGCTGTTTTTT. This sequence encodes CASSHGLAGWSTGELFF.

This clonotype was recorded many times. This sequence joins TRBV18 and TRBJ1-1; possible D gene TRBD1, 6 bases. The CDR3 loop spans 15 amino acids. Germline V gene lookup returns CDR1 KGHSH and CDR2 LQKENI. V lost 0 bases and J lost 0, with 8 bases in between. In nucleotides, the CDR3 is TGTGCCAGCTCACCACCAGCAGGGGTGAACACTGAAGCTTTCTTT. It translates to CASSPPAGVNTEAFF.

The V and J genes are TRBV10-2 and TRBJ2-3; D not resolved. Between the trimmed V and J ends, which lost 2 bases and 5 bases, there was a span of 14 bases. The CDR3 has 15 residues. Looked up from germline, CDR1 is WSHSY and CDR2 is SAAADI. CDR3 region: CASSEVVVGGDTQYF. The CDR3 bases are TGCGCCAGCAGTGAGGTAGTAGTCGGTGGAGATACGCAGTATTTT.

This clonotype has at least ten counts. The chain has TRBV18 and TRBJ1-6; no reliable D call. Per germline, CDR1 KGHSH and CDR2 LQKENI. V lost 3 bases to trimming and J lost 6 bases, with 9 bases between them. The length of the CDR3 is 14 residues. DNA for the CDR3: TGTGCCAGCTCACCGGCGGGCCGTAATTCACCCCTCCACTTT. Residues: CASSPAGRNSPLHF. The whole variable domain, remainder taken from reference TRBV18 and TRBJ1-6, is NAGVMQNPRHLVRRRGQEARLRCSPMKGHSHVYWYRQLPEEGLKFMVYLQKENIIDESGMPKERFSAEFPKEGPSILRIQQVVRGDSAAYFCASSPAGRNSPLHFGNGTRLTVT.

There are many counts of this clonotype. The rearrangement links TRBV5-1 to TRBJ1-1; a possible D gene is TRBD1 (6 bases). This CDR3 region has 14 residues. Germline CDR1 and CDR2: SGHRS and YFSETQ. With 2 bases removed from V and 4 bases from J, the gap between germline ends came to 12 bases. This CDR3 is CASSLQGGGTEAFF. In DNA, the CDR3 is TGCGCCAGCAGCTTACAGGGTGGCGGCACTGAAGCTTTCTTT. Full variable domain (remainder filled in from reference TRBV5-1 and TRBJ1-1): KAGVTQTPRYLIKTRGQQVTLSCSPISGHRSVSWYQQTPGQGLQFLFEYFSETQRNKGNFPGRFSGRQFSNSRSEMNVSTLELGDSALYLCASSLQGGGTEAFFGQGTRLTVV.

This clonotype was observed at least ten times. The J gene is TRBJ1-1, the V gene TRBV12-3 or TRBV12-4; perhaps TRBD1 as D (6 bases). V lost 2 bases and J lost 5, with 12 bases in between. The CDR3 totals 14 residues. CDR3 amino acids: CASSLRGGETEAFF. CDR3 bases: TGTGCCAGCAGTTTAAGAGGGGGAGAGACTGAAGCTTTCTTT.

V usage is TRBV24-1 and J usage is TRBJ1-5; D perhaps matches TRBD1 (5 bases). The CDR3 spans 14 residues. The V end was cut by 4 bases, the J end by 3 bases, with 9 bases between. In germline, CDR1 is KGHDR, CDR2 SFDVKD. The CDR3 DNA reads TGTGCCACCAGTGACCCAGGGATCAATCAGCCCCAGCATTTT. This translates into CATSDPGINQPQHF.

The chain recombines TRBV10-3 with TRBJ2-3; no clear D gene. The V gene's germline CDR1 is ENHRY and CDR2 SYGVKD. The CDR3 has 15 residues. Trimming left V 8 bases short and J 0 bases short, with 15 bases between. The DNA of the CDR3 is TGTGCCATCCGACCCGCCCTCGGGAGCACAGATACGCAGTATTTT. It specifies CAIRPALGSTDTQYF.

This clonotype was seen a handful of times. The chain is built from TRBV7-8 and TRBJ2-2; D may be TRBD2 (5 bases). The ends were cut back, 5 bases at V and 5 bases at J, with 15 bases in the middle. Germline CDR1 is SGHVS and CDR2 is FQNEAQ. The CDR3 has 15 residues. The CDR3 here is CASSQDRLKTGELFF. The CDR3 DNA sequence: TGTGCCAGCAGCCAGGATCGACTAAAAACCGGGGAGCTGTTTTTT.